These T cell receptor beta chains were read from a single sample in a study of blood T cell repertoires in COVID-19. Sequencing was performed with immunoSEQ multiplex PCR; in TCRdb, only in-frame clones are kept and a portion is missing. The table includes more than 250,000 clones, over 75% detected once. Sample: peripheral blood. The receptors stem from a man between 45 and 60 years old with active or convalescent COVID-19. Both conserved end residues are part of each CDR3. Each record gives: clone size, D gene, V gene, J gene, CDR3 DNA, CDR3 protein. D genes are given only for firm matches. Some rows mark clone size as missing; the rest say once, few, many or name a class of expanded clone.

-	-	TRBV28	TRBJ1-5	TGTGCCAGCAGTTTCCTGGGGAGTCAAGATAGCAATCAGCCCCAGCATTTT	CASSFLGSQDSNQPQHF
-	-	TRBV5-4	TRBJ2-3	TGTGCCAGCAGCCAGATCAGGGGCTGGGGCACAGATACGCAGTATTTT	CASSQIRGWGTDTQYF
few	TRBD1	TRBV7-3	TRBJ2-2	TGTGCCAGCAGACTAACAGGGGAGAACACCGGGGAGCTGTTTTTT	CASRLTGENTGELFF
-	-	TRBV14	TRBJ2-1	TGTGCCAGCAGCCAAATCCTTGGGCATGAGCAGTTCTTC	CASSQILGHEQFF
-	-	TRBV28	TRBJ1-2	TGTGCCAGCAGTTTGGACACCTCCTATGGCTACACCTTC	CASSLDTSYGYTF
-	TRBD1	TRBV9	TRBJ1-1	TGTGCCAGCAGCCCCAGGGGGTCCATGAACACTGAAGCTTTCTTT	CASSPRGSMNTEAFF
few	-	TRBV5-1	TRBJ1-5	TGCGCCAGCAGCTTGCAGGGCGAAGAGGATCAGCCCCAGCATTTT	CASSLQGEEDQPQHF
-	TRBD1	TRBV5-1	TRBJ2-7	TGCGCCAGCAGCCCGGGACAGTTTTTCTACGAGCAGTACTTC	CASSPGQFFYEQYF
-	TRBD1	TRBV19	TRBJ1-4	TGTGCCAGTACCCCCGGGGACAGGGGTAATGAAAAACTGTTTTTT	CASTPGDRGNEKLFF
few	-	TRBV5-1	TRBJ1-2	TGCGCCAGCAAAAGTTTGGGAGATTCGGGATATAACTATGGCTACACCTTC	CASKSLGDSGYNYGYTF